Listed below are T cell receptor beta chains from one sample, sequenced in a study of CD8+CD57+ T cells in acquired aplastic anemia. TCRdb processed the reads anew with MiXCR; each CDR3 protein has one entry. The data contain 400,000 to 450,000 distinct CDR3 sequences, 65% to 80% of them seen just once; the ten biggest clones take up 4%. Specimen: sorted CD4+, CD8+, or CD8+CD57+ T cells (not recorded which) from PBMCs. These receptors came from a human donor in good health, serving as a control. Both conserved end residues are part of each CDR3. The order of the fields is CDR3 DNA, CDR3 protein, V gene, CDR3 length, D gene, clone size, J gene. D genes are given only for firm matches. Where a row states a size, it is once, few, many or the class of an expanded clone; other rows omit it.

DNA: TGTGCCAGCAGCGTACAAGGTTGGGCATCTGCCCACCTCTTC
CDR3: CASSVQGWASAHLF
V: TRBV7-2
length: 14
D: .
size: .
J: TRBJ2-1

DNA: TGTGCCAGCAGTGGCGAGCGGGGGCATAGCTGGGACTACACCTTC
CDR3: CASSGERGHSWDYTF
V: TRBV2
length: 15
D: .
size: .
J: TRBJ1-2

DNA: TGTGCCAGCAGTACTACGATGGGCACCATATATTTT
CDR3: CASSTTMGTIYF
V: TRBV6-5
length: 12
D: .
size: many
J: TRBJ1-3

DNA: TGTGCCACCAGGCAACTAGGCGATGAGCAGTCCTTC
CDR3: CATRQLGDEQSF
V: TRBV15
length: 12
D: .
size: .
J: TRBJ2-7

DNA: TGTGCCAGCAGCGCTAGCGGGGGCCACAACGCCGGGGAGTTGTTTTTT
CDR3: CASSASGGHNAGELFF
V: TRBV24-1
length: 16
D: TRBD2
size: .
J: TRBJ2-2

DNA: TGTGCCAGCAGTTCATTCAGGGAAGCAACCGTTGAAAAACTGTTTTTT
CDR3: CASSSFREATVEKLFF
V: TRBV12-3/TRBV12-4
length: 16
D: .
size: few
J: TRBJ1-4

DNA: TGCGCCAGCAGCTTAGCCAGGGGTGCAACTAATGAAAAACTGTTTTTT
CDR3: CASSLARGATNEKLFF
V: TRBV5-1
length: 16
D: .
size: many
J: TRBJ1-4

DNA: TGTGCCAGCAGTGGAGGGCGGAACAATGAGCAGTTCTTC
CDR3: CASSGGRNNEQFF
V: TRBV2
length: 13
D: .
size: once
J: TRBJ2-1

DNA: TGCAGTGCTAGAACCCGGGGCGGCAATGAGTTCTTC
CDR3: CSARTRGGNEFF
V: TRBV20-1
length: 12
D: .
size: .
J: TRBJ2-1

DNA: TGCGCCAGCAGTCCTCAGCTTGCGGGGGACGAGCAGTACTTC
CDR3: CASSPQLAGDEQYF
V: TRBV5-1
length: 14
D: TRBD2
size: many
J: TRBJ2-7

DNA: TGTGCCAGCAGCGTACAGGGGCAGGGAAACTACTTTTTT
CDR3: CASSVQGQGNYFF
V: TRBV9
length: 13
D: .
size: .
J: TRBJ2-2

DNA: TGTGCCAGCAGCGAGCAGTTCTTC
CDR3: CASSEQFF
V: TRBV9
length: 8
D: .
size: .
J: TRBJ2-1